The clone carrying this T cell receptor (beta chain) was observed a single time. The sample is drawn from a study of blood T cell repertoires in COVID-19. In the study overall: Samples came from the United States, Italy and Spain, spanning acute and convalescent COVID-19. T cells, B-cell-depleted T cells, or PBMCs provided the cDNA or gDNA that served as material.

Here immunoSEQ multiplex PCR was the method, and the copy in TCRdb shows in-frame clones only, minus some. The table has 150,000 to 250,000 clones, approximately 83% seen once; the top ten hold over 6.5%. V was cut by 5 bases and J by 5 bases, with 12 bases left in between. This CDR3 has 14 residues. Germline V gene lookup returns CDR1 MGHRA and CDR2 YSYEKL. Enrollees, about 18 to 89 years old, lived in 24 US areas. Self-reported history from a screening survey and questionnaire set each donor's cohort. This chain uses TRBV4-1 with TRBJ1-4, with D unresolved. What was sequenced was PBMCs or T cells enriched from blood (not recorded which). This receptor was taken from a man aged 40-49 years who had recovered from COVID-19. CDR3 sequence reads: CASSSRTGNEKLFF. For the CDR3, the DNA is TGCGCCAGCAGCTCCCGGACGGGGAATGAAAAACTGTTTTTT.